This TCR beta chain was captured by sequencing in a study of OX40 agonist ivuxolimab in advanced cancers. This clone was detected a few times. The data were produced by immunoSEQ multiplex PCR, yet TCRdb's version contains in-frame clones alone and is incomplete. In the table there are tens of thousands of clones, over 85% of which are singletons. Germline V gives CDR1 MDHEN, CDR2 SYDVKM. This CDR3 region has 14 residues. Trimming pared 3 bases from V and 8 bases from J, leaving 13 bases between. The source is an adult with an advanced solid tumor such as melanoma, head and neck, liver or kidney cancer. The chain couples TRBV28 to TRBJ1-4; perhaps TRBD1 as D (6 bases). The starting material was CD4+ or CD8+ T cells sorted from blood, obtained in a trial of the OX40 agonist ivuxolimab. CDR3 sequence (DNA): TGTGCCAGCAGTTTCGGACAGCTAAGCGAAAAACTGTTTTTT. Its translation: CASSFGQLSEKLFF.